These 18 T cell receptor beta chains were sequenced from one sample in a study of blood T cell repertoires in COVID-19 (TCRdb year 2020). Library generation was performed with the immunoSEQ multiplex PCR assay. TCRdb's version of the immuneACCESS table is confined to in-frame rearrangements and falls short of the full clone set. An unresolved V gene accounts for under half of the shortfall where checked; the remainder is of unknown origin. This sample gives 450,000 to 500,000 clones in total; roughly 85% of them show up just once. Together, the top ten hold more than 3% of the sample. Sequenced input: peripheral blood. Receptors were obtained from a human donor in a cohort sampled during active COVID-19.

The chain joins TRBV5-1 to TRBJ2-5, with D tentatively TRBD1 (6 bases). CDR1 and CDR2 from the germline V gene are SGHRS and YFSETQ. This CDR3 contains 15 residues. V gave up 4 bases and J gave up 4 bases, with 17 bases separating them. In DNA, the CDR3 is TGCGCCAGCAGCCTAACACTGACAGGTTCAGAGACCCAGTACTTC. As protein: CASSLTLTGSETQYF.

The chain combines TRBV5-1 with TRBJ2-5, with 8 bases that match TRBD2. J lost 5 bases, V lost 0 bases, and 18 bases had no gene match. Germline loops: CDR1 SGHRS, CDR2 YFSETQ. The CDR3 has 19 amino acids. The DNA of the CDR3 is TGCGCCAGCAGCTTGGGTGGTTCTATAGGACTAGCATCTCCGGAGACCCAGTACTTC. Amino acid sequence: CASSLGGSIGLASPETQYF.

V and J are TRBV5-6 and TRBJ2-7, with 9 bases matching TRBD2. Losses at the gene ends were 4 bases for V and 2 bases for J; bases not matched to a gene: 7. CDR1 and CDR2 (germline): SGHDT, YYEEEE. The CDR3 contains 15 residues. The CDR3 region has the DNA TGTGCCAGCAGCGGGGAGCGGGAGGTCCCCTACGAGCAGTACTTC. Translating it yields CASSGEREVPYEQYF. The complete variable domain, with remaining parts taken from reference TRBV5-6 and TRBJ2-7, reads DAGVTQSPTHLIKTRGQQVTLRCSPKSGHDTVSWYQQALGQGPQFIFQYYEEEERQRGNFPDRFSGHQFPNYSSELNVNALLLGDSALYLCASSGEREVPYEQYFGPGTRLTVT.

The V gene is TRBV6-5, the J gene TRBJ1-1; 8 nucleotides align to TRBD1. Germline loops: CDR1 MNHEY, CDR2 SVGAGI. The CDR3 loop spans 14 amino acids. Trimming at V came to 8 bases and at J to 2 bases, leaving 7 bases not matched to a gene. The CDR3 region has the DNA TGTGCCAGCCTTAAGGACAGGGATAACACTGAAGCTTTCTTT. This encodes CASLKDRDNTEAFF.

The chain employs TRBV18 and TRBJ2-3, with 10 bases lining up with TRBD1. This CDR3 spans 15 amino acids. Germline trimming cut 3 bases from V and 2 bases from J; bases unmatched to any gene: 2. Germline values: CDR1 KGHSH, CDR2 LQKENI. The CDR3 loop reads CASSPTGGFTDTQYF. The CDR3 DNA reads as TGTGCCAGCTCACCGACAGGGGGCTTCACAGATACGCAGTATTTT.

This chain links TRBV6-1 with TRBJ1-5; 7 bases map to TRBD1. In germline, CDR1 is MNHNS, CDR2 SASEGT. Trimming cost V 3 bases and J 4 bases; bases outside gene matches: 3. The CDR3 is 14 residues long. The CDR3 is CASSEGQSNQPQHF. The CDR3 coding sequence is TGTGCCAGCAGTGAGGGACAGTCTAATCAGCCCCAGCATTTT.

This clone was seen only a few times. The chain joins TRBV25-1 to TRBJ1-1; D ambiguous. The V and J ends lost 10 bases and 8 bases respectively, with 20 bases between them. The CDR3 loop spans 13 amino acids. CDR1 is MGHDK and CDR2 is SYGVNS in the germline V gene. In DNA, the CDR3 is TGTGCCACCTCCCGAGGCGGATCTTCGGAAGCTTTCTTT. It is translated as CATSRGGSSEAFF.

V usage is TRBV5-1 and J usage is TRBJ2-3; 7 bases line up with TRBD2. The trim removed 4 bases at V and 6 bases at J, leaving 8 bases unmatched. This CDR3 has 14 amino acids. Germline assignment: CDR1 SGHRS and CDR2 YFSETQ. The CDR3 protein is CASSRTGGGDTQYF. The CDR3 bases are TGCGCCAGCAGCCGGACGGGGGGAGGGGATACGCAGTATTTT. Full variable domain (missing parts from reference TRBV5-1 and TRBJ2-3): KAGVTQTPRYLIKTRGQQVTLSCSPISGHRSVSWYQQTPGQGLQFLFEYFSETQRNKGNFPGRFSGRQFSNSRSEMNVSTLELGDSALYLCASSRTGGGDTQYFGPGTRLTVL.

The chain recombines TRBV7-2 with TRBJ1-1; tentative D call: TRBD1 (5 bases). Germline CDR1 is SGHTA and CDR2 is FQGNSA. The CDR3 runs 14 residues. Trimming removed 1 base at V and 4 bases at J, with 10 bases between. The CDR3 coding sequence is TGTGCCAGCAGCTTAGGGGCAGGGCTCACTGAAGCTTTCTTT. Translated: CASSLGAGLTEAFF.

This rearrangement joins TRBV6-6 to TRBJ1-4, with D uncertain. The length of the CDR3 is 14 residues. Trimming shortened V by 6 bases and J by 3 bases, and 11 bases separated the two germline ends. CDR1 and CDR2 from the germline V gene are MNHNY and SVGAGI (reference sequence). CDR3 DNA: TGTGCCAGCAGAGCGGAGGCGTCTAATGAAAAACTGTTTTTT. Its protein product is CASRAEASNEKLFF.

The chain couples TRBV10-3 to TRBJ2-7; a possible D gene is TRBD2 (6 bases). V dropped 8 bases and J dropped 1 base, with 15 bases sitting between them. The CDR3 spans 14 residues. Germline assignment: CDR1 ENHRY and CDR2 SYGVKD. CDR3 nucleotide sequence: TGTGCCATCGGTCGAACGGGGGAATCCTACGAGCAGTACTTC. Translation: CAIGRTGESYEQYF.

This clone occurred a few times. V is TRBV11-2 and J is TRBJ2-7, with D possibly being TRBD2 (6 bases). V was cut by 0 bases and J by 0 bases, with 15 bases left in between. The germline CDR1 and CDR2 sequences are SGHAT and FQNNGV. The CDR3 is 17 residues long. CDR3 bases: TGTGCCAGCAGCTTAGATGATGCGGGAAGGTCCTCCTACGAGCAGTACTTC. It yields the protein CASSLDDAGRSSYEQYF.

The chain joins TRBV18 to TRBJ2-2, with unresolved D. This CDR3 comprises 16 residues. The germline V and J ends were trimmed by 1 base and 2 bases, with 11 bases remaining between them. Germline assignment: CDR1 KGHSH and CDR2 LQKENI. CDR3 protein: CASSPRTQANTGELFF. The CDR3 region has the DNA TGTGCCAGCTCACCACGTACCCAGGCTAACACCGGGGAGCTGTTTTTT.

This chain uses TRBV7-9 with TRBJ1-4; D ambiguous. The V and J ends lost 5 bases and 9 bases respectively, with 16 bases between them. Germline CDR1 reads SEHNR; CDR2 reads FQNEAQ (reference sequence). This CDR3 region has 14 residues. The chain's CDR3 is CASSDWALVQKLFF. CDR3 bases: TGTGCCAGCAGCGATTGGGCGCTGGTCCAAAAACTGTTTTTT.

CDR3 sequence: CASSQAPPDTQYF. In DNA form, the CDR3 reads TGTGCCAGCAGCCAGGCTCCCCCAGATACGCAGTATTTT. The J gene is TRBJ2-3, the V gene TRBV14; D not certain. Germline CDR1 SGHDN, CDR2 FVKESK. This CDR3 comprises 13 residues. Trimming removed 3 bases at V and 4 bases at J, with 8 bases between.

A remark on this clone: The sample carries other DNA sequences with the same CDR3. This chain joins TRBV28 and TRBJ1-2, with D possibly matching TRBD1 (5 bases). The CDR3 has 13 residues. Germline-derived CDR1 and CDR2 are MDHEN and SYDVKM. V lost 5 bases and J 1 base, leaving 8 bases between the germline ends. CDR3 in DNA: TGTGCCAGCAGTATCCAGGGTAACTATGGCTACACCTTC. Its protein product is CASSIQGNYGYTF.

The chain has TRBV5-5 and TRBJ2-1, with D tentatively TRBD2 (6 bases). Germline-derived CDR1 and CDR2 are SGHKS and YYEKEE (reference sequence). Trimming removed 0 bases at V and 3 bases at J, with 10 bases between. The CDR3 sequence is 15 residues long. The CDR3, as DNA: TGTGCCAGCAGCTTGGATGGCGGGATCTACAATGAGCAGTTCTTC. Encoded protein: CASSLDGGIYNEQFF.

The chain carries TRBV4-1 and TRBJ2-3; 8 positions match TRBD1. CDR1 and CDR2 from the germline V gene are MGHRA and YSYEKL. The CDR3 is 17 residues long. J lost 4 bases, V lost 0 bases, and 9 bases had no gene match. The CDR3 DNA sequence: TGCGCCAGCAGCCAAGATCGCGACAGGGGAGAGGCAGATACGCAGTATTTT. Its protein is CASSQDRDRGEADTQYF.